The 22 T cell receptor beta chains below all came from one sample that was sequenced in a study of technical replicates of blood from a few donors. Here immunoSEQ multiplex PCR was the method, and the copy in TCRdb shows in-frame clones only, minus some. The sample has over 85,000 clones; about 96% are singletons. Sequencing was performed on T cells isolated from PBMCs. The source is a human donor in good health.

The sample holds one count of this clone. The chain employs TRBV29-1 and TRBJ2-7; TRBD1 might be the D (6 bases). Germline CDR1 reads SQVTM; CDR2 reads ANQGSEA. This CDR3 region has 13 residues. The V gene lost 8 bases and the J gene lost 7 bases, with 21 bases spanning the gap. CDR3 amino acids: CSIIPGASSEQYF. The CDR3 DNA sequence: TGCAGCATCATACCAGGGGCTTCTTCGGAGCAGTACTTC.

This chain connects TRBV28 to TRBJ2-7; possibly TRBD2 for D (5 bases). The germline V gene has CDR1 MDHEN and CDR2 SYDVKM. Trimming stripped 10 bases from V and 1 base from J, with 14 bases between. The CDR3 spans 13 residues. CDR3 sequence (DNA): TGTGCCACCACGGATGGGGAGTCCTACGAGCAGTACTTC. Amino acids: CATTDGESYEQYF.

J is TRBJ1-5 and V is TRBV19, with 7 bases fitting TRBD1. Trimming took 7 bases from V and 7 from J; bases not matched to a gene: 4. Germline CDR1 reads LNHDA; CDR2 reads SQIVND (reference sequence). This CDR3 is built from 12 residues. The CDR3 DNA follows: TGTGCCAGTATGACAGGGAGGCAGCCCCAGCATTTT. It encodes CASMTGRQPQHF.

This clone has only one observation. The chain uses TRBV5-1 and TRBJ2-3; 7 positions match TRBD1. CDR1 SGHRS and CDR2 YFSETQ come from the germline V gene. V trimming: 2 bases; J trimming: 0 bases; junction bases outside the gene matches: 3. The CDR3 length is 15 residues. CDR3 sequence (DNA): TGCGCCAGCAGCTTAGACAGGGCAAGCACAGATACGCAGTATTTT. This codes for CASSLDRASTDTQYF.

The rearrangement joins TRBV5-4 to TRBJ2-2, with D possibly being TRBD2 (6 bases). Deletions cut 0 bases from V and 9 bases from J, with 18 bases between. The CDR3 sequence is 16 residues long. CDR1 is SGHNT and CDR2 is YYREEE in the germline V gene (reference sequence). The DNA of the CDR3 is TGTGCCAGCAGCTTGGGCGGGACTGGAGTTTCTAGGGAGCTGTTTTTT. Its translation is CASSLGGTGVSRELFF.

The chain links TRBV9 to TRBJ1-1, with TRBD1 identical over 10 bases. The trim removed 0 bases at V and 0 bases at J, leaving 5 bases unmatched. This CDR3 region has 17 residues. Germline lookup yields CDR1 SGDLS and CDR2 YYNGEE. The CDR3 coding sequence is TGTGCCAGCAGCGTAGACCCCGGACAGGGGGTGAACACTGAAGCTTTCTTT. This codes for CASSVDPGQGVNTEAFF.

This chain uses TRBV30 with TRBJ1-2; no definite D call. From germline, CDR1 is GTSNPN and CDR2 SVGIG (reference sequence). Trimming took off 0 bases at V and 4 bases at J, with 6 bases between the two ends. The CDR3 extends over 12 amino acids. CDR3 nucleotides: TGTGCCTGGAGTGTGGCCCTCTATGGCTACACCTTC. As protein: CAWSVALYGYTF.

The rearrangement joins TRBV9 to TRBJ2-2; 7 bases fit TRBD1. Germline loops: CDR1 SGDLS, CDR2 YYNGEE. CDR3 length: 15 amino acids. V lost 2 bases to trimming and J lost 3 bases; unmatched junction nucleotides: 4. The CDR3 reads CASSVGQAYTGELFF. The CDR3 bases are TGTGCCAGCAGCGTTGGACAGGCCTACACCGGGGAGCTGTTTTTT.

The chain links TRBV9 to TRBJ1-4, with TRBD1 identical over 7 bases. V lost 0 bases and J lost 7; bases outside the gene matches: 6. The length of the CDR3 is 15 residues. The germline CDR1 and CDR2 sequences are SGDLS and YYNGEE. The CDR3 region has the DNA TGTGCCAGCAGCGTAGGTTCAGGGGGGTCTGAAAAACTGTTTTTT. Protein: CASSVGSGGSEKLFF. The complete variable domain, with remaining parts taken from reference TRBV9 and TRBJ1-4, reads DSGVTQTPKHLITATGQRVTLRCSPRSGDLSVYWYQQSLDQGLQFLIQYYNGEERAKGNILERFSAQQFPDLHSELNLSSLELGDSALYFCASSVGSGGSEKLFFGSGTQLSVL.

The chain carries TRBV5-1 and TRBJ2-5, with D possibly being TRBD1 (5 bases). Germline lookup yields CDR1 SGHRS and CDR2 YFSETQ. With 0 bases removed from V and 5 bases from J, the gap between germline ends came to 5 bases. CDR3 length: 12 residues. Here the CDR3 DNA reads TGCGCCAGCAGCTTGGAGGGGGAGACCCAGTACTTC. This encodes CASSLEGETQYF.

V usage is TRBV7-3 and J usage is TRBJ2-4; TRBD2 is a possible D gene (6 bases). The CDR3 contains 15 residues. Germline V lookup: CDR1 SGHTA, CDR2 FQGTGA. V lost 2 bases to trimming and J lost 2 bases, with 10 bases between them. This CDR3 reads CASSLGGFTKNIQYF. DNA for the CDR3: TGTGCCAGCAGCTTAGGGGGGTTTACCAAAAACATTCAGTACTTC. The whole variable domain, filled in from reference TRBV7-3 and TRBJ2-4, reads GAGVSQTPSNKVTEKGKYVELRCDPISGHTALYWYRQSLGQGPEFLIYFQGTGAADDSGLPNDRFFAVRPEGSVSTLKIQRTERGDSAVYLCASSLGGFTKNIQYFGAGTRLSVL.

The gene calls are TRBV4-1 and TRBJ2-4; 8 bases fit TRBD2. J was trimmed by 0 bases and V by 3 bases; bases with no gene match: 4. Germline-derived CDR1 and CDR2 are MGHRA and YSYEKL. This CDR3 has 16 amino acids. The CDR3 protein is CASSHSTSGAKNIQYF. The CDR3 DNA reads TGCGCCAGCAGCCACTCTACTAGCGGAGCCAAAAACATTCAGTACTTC.

The CDR3 DNA is TGTGCCAGCAGGGTGGGACAGGGCTTCTACGAGCAGTACTTC. It translates to CASRVGQGFYEQYF. J is TRBJ2-7 and V is TRBV6-1, with TRBD1 matching over 9 bases. The CDR3 sequence is 14 residues long. Germline trimming cut 6 bases from V and 3 bases from J; bases unmatched to any gene: 6. Germline loops: CDR1 MNHNS, CDR2 SASEGT.

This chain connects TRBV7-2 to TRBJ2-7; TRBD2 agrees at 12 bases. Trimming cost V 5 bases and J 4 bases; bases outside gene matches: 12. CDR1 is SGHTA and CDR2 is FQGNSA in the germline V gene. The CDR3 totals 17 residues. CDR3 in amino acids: CASSVTSGSLEGYEQYF. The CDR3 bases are TGTGCCAGCAGCGTGACTAGCGGGAGTTTAGAGGGGTACGAGCAGTACTTC.

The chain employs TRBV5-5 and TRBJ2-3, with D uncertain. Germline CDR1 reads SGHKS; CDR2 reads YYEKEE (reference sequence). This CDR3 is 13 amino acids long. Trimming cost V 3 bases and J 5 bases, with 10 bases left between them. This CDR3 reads CASSSWAIDTQYF. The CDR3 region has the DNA TGTGCCAGCAGCTCCTGGGCAATAGATACGCAGTATTTT.

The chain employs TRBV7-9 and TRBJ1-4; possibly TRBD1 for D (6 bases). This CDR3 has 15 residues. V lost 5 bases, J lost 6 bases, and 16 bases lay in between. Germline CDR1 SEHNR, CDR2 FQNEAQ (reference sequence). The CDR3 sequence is CASSQDRDNHEKLFF. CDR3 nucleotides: TGTGCCAGCAGCCAAGATCGGGACAACCATGAAAAACTGTTTTTT.

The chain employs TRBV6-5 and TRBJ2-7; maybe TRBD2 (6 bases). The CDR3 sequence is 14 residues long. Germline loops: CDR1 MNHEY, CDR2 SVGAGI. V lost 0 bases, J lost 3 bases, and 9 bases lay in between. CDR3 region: CASSYSGGVYEQYF. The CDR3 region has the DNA TGTGCCAGCAGTTACTCGGGGGGAGTCTACGAGCAGTACTTC.

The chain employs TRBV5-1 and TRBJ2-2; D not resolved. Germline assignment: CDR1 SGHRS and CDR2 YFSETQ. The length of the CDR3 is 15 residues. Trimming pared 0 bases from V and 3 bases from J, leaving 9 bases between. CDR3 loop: CASSLVLGDTGELFF. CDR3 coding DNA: TGCGCCAGCAGCTTGGTACTTGGAGACACCGGGGAGCTGTTTTTT.

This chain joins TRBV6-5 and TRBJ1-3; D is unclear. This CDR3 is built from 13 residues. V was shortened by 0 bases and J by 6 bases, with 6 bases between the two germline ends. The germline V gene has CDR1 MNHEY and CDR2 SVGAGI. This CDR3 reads CASSYSPQNTIYF. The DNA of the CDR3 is TGTGCCAGCAGTTACTCTCCCCAAAACACCATATATTTT.

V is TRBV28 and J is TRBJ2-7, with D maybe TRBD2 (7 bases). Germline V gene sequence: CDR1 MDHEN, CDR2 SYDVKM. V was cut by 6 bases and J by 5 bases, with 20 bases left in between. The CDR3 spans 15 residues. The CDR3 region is CASSPPRGRAHEQYF. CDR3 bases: TGTGCCAGCAGCCCACCGAGGGGGAGGGCCCACGAGCAGTACTTC. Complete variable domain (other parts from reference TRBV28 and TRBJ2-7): DVKVTQSSRYLVKRTGEKVFLECVQDMDHENMFWYRQDPGLGLRLIYFSYDVKMKEKGDIPEGYSVSREKKERFSLILESASTNQTSMYLCASSPPRGRAHEQYFGPGTRLTVT.

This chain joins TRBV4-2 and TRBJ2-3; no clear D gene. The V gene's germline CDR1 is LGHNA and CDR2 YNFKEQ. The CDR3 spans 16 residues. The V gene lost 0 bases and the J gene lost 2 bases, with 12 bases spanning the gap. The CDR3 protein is CASSQDSGFATDTQYF. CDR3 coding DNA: TGTGCCAGCAGCCAAGATTCGGGTTTTGCCACAGATACGCAGTATTTT.

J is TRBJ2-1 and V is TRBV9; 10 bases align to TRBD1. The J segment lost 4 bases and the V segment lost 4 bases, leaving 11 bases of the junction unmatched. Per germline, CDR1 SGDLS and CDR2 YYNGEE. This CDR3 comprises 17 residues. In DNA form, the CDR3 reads TGTGCCAGCAGCTCCCGGCCCGGACAGGGGGTGTACAATGAGCAGTTCTTC. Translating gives CASSSRPGQGVYNEQFF.